Described below is a single TCR beta chain sequence and its context. The antigen remains unidentified. The record originates from a study of shared clonotypes between healthy human individuals. Whole-study results and caveats: Among donors, the sharing of clonotypes was expected to be influenced by sequencing depth.

V shed 7 bases and J 7 bases; nucleotides not matched to a gene: 3. This CDR3 contains 14 residues. CDR1 is LNHDA and CDR2 is SQIVND in the germline V gene (reference sequence). Caucasian adults living in Nashville, Tennessee, provided all samples. DNA at 150 to 200 ng, tens of thousands of T cell genomes, went into sorted-subset replicate PCRs. How the authors handled the data: Junction-only sequences without quality scores were provided by ImmunoSEQ, so filtering was different. Method: immunoSEQ multiplex PCR; TCRdb's copy keeps in-frame clones and lacks some. For V, J and clone size, that table is used; D and trimming come from the DNA. The sample records more than 1,200,000 clones, approximately 98.5% being singletons.

V is TRBV19 and J is TRBJ2-1, with TRBD2 matching over 14 bases. The receptor was isolated from a young man in good health. What was sequenced was naive CD4+ T cells sorted from blood. Noted subset: CD45RA+ positively selected. The CDR3 bases are TGTGCCAGTATGGGACTAGCGGGGGCAAATGAGCAGTTCTTC. Its protein product is CASMGLAGANEQFF.